The 10 T cell receptor beta chains below all came from one sample that was sequenced in a study of blood T cell repertoires in COVID-19. The table came from immunoSEQ multiplex PCR; TCRdb's copy has only in-frame clones and leaves some out. The sample comprises over 150,000 clones, around 84% of which are singletons, and more than 6.5% rests with the top ten. Sequencing was carried out using peripheral blood. These receptors all come from a woman aged 60-75 years with COVID-19, enrolled during active disease.

This clone was seen a handful of times. The genes are TRBV7-9 and TRBJ2-4; the D is unclear. Germline CDR1 reads SEHNR; CDR2 reads FQNEAQ (reference sequence). This CDR3 region has 14 residues. V shed 1 base and J shed 1 base, with 5 bases lying between them. The CDR3 here is CASSLGQAKNIQYF. Written as DNA, the CDR3 is TGTGCCAGCAGCTTAGGGCAGGCCAAAAACATTCAGTACTTC. Together with reference TRBV7-9 and TRBJ2-4, the CDR3 gives the full variable domain: DTGVSQNPRHKITKRGQNVTFRCDPISEHNRLYWYRQTLGQGPEFLTYFQNEAQLEKSRLLSDRFSAERPKGSFSTLEIQRTEQGDSAMYLCASSLGQAKNIQYFGAGTRLSVL.

The chain uses TRBV7-3 and TRBJ1-6; weak D call: TRBD1 (6 bases). The CDR3 extends over 14 amino acids. Trimming pared 3 bases from V and 9 bases from J, leaving 12 bases between. Germline V gives CDR1 SGHTA, CDR2 FQGTGA. The CDR3 spells CASSFDSRGSPLHF. DNA of the CDR3: TGTGCCAGCAGCTTCGACAGCAGGGGTTCACCCCTCCACTTT.

This chain connects TRBV19 to TRBJ2-1; 9 positions match TRBD1. The junction had 7 bases not matched to a gene; V was cut back by 4 bases and J by 9 bases. Germline V CDR1 and CDR2: LNHDA, SQIVND (reference sequence). CDR3 length: 14 amino acids. The DNA of the CDR3 is TGTGCCAGTAGTAAAGGACAGGGGCGGATTGAGCAGTTCTTC. Protein product: CASSKGQGRIEQFF.

The CDR3, as DNA: TGTGCCAGCTCACAAGCGGGTTCCGAGAACACTGAAGCTTTCTTT. Protein: CASSQAGSENTEAFF. The V gene is TRBV18, the J gene TRBJ1-1; no reliable D call. Germline CDR1 and CDR2: KGHSH and LQKENI. The CDR3 is made up of 15 amino acids. V lost 4 bases and J lost 1, with 13 bases in between. Supplemented by reference TRBV18 and TRBJ1-1, the full variable domain reads NAGVMQNPRHLVRRRGQEARLRCSPMKGHSHVYWYRQLPEEGLKFMVYLQKENIIDESGMPKERFSAEFPKEGPSILRIQQVVRGDSAAYFCASSQAGSENTEAFFGQGTRLTVV.

The chain recombines TRBV24-1 with TRBJ1-1, with a tentative D call TRBD1 (5 bases). The CDR3 loop spans 13 amino acids. Trimming took off 9 bases at V and 0 bases at J, with 10 bases between the two ends. Germline V gene sequence: CDR1 KGHDR, CDR2 SFDVKD. CDR3 DNA: TGTGCCACCGCGACAGCCATGAACACTGAAGCTTTCTTT. Amino acids: CATATAMNTEAFF.

The chain is built from TRBV7-9 and TRBJ1-1; TRBD1 is a possible D gene (6 bases). This CDR3 region has 13 residues. V lost 7 bases to trimming and J lost 4 bases, with 13 bases between them. Germline CDR1 is SEHNR and CDR2 is FQNEAQ (reference sequence). The CDR3 region has the DNA TGTGCCAGCATCGGGGGGCGGAGCACTGAAGCTTTCTTT. Its translation: CASIGGRSTEAFF.

The chain is built from TRBV7-9 and TRBJ2-1; 14 nucleotides line up with TRBD2. This CDR3 has 15 residues. With V trimmed by 0 bases and J by 8 bases, 0 bases remained unmatched. The germline V gene has CDR1 SEHNR and CDR2 FQNEAQ (reference sequence). CDR3 loop: CASSLAGLAGDEQFF. The CDR3 DNA follows: TGTGCCAGCAGCTTAGCGGGACTAGCGGGAGATGAGCAGTTCTTC.

The rearrangement uses TRBV9 and TRBJ2-2; 8 bases are shared with TRBD1. The V gene end was trimmed by 1 base and the J gene end by 4 bases; junction bases not matched to a gene: 6. Germline V gives CDR1 SGDLS, CDR2 YYNGEE. The CDR3 is 16 residues long. The DNA of the CDR3 is TGTGCCAGCAGCGTAACGGACAGGGCGAGCACCGGGGAGCTGTTTTTT. Translated, it gives CASSVTDRASTGELFF.

This chain joins TRBV29-1 and TRBJ2-3, with 12 bases lining up with TRBD1. The CDR3 has 14 amino acids. Germline values: CDR1 SQVTM, CDR2 ANQGSEA. With V trimmed by 4 bases and J by 4 bases, 3 bases remained unmatched. The CDR3 DNA reads as TGCAGCGTTGGGTGGGACAGGGGGCCAGATACGCAGTATTTT. Encoded protein: CSVGWDRGPDTQYF.

This chain links TRBV4-1 with TRBJ2-4; D is unresolved. V was clipped by 3 bases and J by 3 bases, with 15 bases between them. CDR1 and CDR2 from the germline V gene are MGHRA and YSYEKL. The CDR3 runs 16 residues. CDR3 loop: CASSHTRLDGKNIQYF. Here the CDR3 DNA reads TGCGCCAGCAGCCACACCAGACTTGATGGCAAAAACATTCAGTACTTC.